This entry is about one T cell receptor beta chain. Its specificity is unknown. The length of the CDR3 is 11 residues. The V and J ends lost 3 bases and 12 bases respectively, with 10 bases between them. CDR1 and CDR2 from the germline V gene are SGHRS and YFSETQ. Donation came from healthy Caucasian individuals in Russia who were aged about 6 to 100. The data belong to a study of blood T cells in healthy people across ages. Through a sample-barcoded 5' primer and a J-beta primer mix, a second PCR was run for roughly 7 to 12 cycles. Unique molecular identifiers of 12 random nucleotides labeled each cDNA. TCRdb recomputed calls from the 5' RACE reads with MiXCR, one row per CDR3 protein. Among fewer than 2,000,000 distinct CDR3 sequences listed, about two fifths were seen once. Study-level results: Naive CD4+ cells and diversity were both higher in long-lived donors than in aged donors.

Sequenced: blood. The chain links TRBV5-1 to TRBJ2-1; D may be TRBD1 (5 bases). The TCR originated in a human donor in good health. CDR3 nucleotide sequence: TGCGCCAGCAGCTCTGGGGCAGGGCAGTTCTTC. This sequence encodes CASSSGAGQFF.